This T cell receptor (beta chain) was sequenced in a study of PD-1 blockade in classical Hodgkin lymphoma (dated by TCRdb to 2018 to 2020). For context, the study as a whole: Nivolumab dosing was 3 mg/kg intravenously every 2 weeks, continuing until either disease progression or unacceptable toxicity. A peripheral blood immune signature of response to PD-1 blockade in classical Hodgkin lymphoma was defined using TCR beta sequencing and CyTOF. The paper's findings and limits, for the study overall: Among trial patients, those achieving complete response had baseline diversity similar to that of newly diagnosed patients, while diversity was significantly lower in partial responders and progressors. Only a single clinical trial cohort was studied, and what caused the repertoire differences, possibly disease activity or prior therapy, remained undefined. Baseline TCR diversity was reported to be lower in newly diagnosed patients than in healthy donors and to be lower still in relapsed/refractory patients. Diversity was lower in patients who began nivolumab less than 1 year after ASCT, so these patients were left out of later analyses to avoid confounding by immune reconstitution. By C4D1, a significant rise was seen in CD4+ TCR diversity but not in CD8+ TCR diversity (p=0.0027 vs p=0.16), and the rise was most apparent among complete responders (p=0.02).

The time point label of this sample denotes: cycle 4 day 1 (C4D1), after less than seven weeks of nivolumab. Relapse after autologous stem cell transplantation had occurred in all trial patients, and cohorts A, B and C were distinguished by prior brentuximab vedotin exposure. A Miltenyi CD4+ T cell isolation kit was used for magnetic negative selection to purify CD4+ T cells from thawed PBMCs. The trial cohort comprised 60 or so patients with relapsed/refractory classical Hodgkin lymphoma whose best overall responses were complete response, partial response or progressive disease. In the multi-cohort phase II CheckMate 205 trial, trial patients received single-agent nivolumab. An independent review committee assessed best overall response using the 2007 International Working Group response criteria. PBMCs from the trial were collected at three points: immediately before nivolumab initiation (C1D1), and during therapy at cycle 2 day 1 and cycle 4 day 1. Peripheral blood was collected in 8 mL Vacutainer Cell Preparation Tubes, from which PBMCs were isolated by centrifugation and then cryopreserved. Purified CD4+ and CD8+ fractions were prepared only for cases with an additional available PBMC sample. Magnetically labelled cells were removed on LS columns in a quadroMACS separator, and the flow-through was retained as the purified fraction.

As for this clone: Its antigen is unknown. No much larger clone exists at a distance of one base, and base qualities are not known.

The Qiagen DNeasy kit was used to extract genomic DNA both from unsorted PBMCs and from the negatively selected CD4+ and CD8+ fractions. TCR beta CDR3 regions were subjected to amplification by immunoSEQ multiplex PCR with primers that anneal to V and J segments. A synthetic immune receptor repertoire was used to minimize amplification bias, and any residual bias was removed computationally once sequencing was done. Per the source publication's procedure: Repertoire diversity was quantified as the Shannon entropy index using custom Python scripts. The unsorted, CD4+ and CD8+ repertoires were each analyzed separately, with the exception of combined analyses, where CD4+ and CD8+ sequences were merged in silico. Clonal expansion was defined as a frequency increase of at least 2-fold after treatment compared with C1D1, and clones undetected at baseline were assigned a pseudocount of 0.5. Singleton clones were defined as clones with 0 or 1 copy at C1D1, and non-singleton clones were defined as clones with 2 or more copies. Clones expanded in unsorted samples were assigned a CD4+, CD8+ or unknown annotation through matching of protein sequences in sorted samples from the same patient. Diversity changes from C1D1 to C4D1 were tested in paired samples using Wilcoxon tests. TCRdb carries this immuneACCESS record with in-frame sequences only. Its versions omit some clonotypes, under half of them owing to an unresolved V gene in the studies checked, with the rest unexplained. V and J calls and clone size follow that table, whereas D and trimming were derived from the DNA. A total of 34,000 or so clones appear in this sample, roughly 92% of them only once. Roughly 0.31% of the sample goes to the ten largest clones.

Measured from the cysteine to the phenylalanine, the CDR3 is 17 residues long. Solely the CDR3 DNA is kept, with 51 bases framed from the first base. CDR1 and CDR2 are read off the germline V gene (reference sequence) as LNHDA and SQIVND. V is cut by 4 bases and J by 0 bases, and the space between the germline ends is 13 bases. This receptor chain uses TRBV19 and TRBJ2-6; the D call is possibly TRBD1 or TRBD2, each sharing 5 bases. The source of this sequence is a human donor with classical Hodgkin lymphoma. Specimen: CD4+ T cells from blood, collected before the fourth cycle of nivolumab. The DNA reads as follows: TGTGCCAGTAGTACGACGGGACGGAGCTCTGGGGCCAACGTCCTGACTTTC. It specifies CASSTTGRSSGANVLTF.